This T cell receptor beta chain is from a study of shared clonotypes between healthy human individuals. Replicate PCRs for sorted subsets used 200 ng DNA; this equaled about 30,000 T cell genomes. The assay was immunoSEQ multiplex PCR, and TCRdb's table has in-frame clones only and misses some. Of about 1 million clones in the sample, about 80% were seen once. Donors were healthy HIV-negative adults without recently reported acute infections or vaccinations. V was trimmed by 4 bases and J by 8 bases, leaving 17 bases between them. Germline V gene lookup returns CDR1 SGHTA and CDR2 FQGNSA. The CDR3 has 15 amino acids.

What was sequenced was memory CD4+ T cells sorted from blood. The subset here: CD45RA-negative fraction. The clonotype originates from a man younger than 30 in good health. V usage is TRBV7-2 and J usage is TRBJ1-4; D gene unclear. This chain's CDR3 is CASSYRSTLGEKLFF. For the CDR3, the DNA is TGTGCCAGCAGCTACCGTTCGACCCTCGGAGAAAAACTGTTTTTT.